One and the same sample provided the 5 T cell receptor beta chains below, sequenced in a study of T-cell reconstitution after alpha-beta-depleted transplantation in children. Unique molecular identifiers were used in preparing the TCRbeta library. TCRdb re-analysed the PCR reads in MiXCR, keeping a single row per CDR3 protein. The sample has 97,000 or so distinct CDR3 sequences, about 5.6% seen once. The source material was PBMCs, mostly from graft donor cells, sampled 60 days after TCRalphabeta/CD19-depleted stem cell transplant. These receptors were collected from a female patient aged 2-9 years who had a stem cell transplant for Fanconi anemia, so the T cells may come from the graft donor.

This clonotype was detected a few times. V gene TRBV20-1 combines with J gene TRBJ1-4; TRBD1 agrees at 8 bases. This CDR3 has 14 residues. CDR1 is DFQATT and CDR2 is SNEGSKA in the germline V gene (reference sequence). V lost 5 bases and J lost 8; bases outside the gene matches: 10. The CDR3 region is CSALSGTGDEKLFF. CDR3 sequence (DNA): TGCAGTGCTCTTTCCGGGACAGGTGACGAAAAACTGTTTTTT.

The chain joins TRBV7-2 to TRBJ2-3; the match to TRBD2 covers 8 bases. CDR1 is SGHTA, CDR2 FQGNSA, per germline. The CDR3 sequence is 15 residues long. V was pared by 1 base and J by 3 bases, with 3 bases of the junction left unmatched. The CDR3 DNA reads TGTGCCAGCAGCTTAGTTAGCGGGGAAACAGATACGCAGTATTTT. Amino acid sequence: CASSLVSGETDTQYF. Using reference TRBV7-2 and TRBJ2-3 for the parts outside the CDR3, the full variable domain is GAGVSQSPSNKVTEKGKDVELRCDPISGHTALYWYRQSLGQGLEFLIYFQGNSAPDKSGLPSDRFSAERTGGSVSTLTIQRTQQEDSAVYLCASSLVSGETDTQYFGPGTRLTVL.

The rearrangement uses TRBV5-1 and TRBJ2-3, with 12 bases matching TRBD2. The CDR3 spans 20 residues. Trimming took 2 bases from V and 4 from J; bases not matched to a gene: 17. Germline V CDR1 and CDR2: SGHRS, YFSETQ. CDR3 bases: TGCGCCAGCAGCTTATTAACAGGGAGAGGACTAGCGGGACGGGCAGATACGCAGTATTTT. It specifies CASSLLTGRGLAGRADTQYF.

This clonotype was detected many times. CDR3 loop: CASSQGKLLYSYNEQFF. The CDR3 nucleotides are TGTGCCAGCAGCCAAGGAAAGCTATTATACTCCTACAATGAGCAGTTCTTC. The chain carries TRBV4-2 and TRBJ2-1; D call uncertain. V lost 1 base, J lost 0 bases, and 13 bases lay in between. Per the germline V gene, CDR1 is LGHNA and CDR2 is YNFKEQ. This CDR3 contains 17 residues.

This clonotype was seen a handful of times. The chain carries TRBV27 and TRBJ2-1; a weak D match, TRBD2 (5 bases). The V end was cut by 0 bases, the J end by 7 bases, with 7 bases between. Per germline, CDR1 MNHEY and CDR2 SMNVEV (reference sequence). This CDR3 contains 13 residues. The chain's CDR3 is CASSLSPGNEQFF. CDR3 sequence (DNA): TGTGCCAGCAGTTTATCCCCGGGGAATGAGCAGTTCTTC.